The clone carrying this TCR beta chain has a single count. This specimen comes from a study of blood T cell repertoires in COVID-19. Study summary: COVID-19 samples collected from the United States, Italy and Spain covered acute and convalescent phases. The analysed material was cDNA or gDNA that came from T cells, B-cell-depleted T cells, or PBMCs.

The V segment lost 4 bases and the J segment 2 bases; nucleotides outside the gene matches: 12. The CDR3 extends over 18 amino acids. Germline values: CDR1 LGHDT, CDR2 YNNKEL (reference sequence). In the study's own analysis: Amplified reference gene primers provided the basis for estimating nucleated cell counts. Only in-frame clones appear in the TCRdb table, and some are missing; sequencing was by immunoSEQ multiplex PCR. V and J calls and clone size come straight from that table; D and trimming were deduced from the DNA. The sample includes some 250,000 clones, roughly four fifths of them seen just once.

The sequenced material came from peripheral blood. The clonotype comes from a woman aged 60 to 75 with active or convalescent COVID-19. The genes are TRBV3-1 (or the pseudogene TRBV3-2) and TRBJ2-3, with 10 positions matching TRBD2. The CDR3 region has the DNA TGTGCCAGCAGCCGTAACACCTTGACTAGCGGGTACACAGATACGCAGTATTTT. Translation: CASSRNTLTSGYTDTQYF.